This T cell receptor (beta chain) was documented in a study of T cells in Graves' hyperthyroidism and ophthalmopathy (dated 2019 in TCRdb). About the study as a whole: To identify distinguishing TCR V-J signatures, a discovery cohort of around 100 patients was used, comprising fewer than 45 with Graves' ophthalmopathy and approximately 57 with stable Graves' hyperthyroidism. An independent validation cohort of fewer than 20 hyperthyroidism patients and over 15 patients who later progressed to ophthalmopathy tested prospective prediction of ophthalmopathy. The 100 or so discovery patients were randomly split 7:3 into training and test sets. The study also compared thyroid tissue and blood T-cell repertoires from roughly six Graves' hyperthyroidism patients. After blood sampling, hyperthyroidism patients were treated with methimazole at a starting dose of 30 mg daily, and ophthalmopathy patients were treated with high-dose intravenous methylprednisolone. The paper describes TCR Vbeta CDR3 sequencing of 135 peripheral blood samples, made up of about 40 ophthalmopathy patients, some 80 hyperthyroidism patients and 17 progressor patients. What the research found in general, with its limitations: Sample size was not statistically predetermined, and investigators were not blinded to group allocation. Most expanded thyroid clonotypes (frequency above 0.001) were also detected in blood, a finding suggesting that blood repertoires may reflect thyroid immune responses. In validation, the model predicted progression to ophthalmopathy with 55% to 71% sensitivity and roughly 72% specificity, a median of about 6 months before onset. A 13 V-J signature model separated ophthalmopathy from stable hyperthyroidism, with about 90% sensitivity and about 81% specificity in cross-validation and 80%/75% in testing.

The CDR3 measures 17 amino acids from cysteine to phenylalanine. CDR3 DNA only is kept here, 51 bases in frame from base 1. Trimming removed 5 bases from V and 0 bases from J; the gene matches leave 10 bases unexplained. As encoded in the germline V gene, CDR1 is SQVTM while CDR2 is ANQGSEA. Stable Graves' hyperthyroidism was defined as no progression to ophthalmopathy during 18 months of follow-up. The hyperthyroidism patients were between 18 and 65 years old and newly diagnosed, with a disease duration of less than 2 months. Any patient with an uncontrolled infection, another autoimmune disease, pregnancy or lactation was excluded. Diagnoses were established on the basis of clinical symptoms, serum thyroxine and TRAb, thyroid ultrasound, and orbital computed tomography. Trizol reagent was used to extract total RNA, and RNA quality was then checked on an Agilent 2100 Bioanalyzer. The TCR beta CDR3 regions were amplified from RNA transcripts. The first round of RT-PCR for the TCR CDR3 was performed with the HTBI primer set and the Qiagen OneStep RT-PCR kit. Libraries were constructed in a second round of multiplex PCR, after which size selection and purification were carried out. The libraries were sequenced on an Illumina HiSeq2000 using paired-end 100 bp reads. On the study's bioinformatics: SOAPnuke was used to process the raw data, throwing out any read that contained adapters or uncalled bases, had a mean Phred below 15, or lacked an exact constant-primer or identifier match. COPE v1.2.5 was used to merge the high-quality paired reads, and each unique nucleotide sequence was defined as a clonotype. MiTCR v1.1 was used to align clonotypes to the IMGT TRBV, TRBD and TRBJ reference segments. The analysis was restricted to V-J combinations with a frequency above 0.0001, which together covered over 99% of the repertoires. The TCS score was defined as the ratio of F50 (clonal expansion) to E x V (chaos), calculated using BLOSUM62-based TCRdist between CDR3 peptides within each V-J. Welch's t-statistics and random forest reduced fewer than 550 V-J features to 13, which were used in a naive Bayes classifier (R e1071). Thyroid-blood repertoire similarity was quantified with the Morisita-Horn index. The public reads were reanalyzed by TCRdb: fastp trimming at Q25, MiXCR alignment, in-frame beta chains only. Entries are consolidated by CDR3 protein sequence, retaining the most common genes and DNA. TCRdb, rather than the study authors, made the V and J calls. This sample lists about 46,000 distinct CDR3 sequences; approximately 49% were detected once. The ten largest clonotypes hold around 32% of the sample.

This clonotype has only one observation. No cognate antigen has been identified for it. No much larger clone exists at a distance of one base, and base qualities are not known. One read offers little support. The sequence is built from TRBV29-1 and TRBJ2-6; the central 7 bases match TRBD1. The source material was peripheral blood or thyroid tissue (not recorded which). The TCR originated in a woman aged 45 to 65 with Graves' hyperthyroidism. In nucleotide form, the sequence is TGCAGCGTTTCAACAGGGGTCCCCCGCTCTGGGGCCAACGTCCTGACTTTC. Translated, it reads CSVSTGVPRSGANVLTF. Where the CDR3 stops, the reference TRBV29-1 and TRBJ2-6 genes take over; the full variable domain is SAVISQKPSRDICQRGTSLTIQCQVDSQVTMMFWYRQQPGQSLTLIATANQGSEATYESGFVIDKFPISRPNLTFSTLTVSNMSPEDSSIYLCSVSTGVPRSGANVLTFGAGSRLTVL.